This T cell receptor (beta chain) comes out of a study of OX40 agonist ivuxolimab in advanced cancers. Study details: The patients received agonistic anti-OX40 (CD134) antibody ivuxolimab.

Germline values: CDR1 MDHEN, CDR2 SYDVKM. The CDR3 has 16 residues. Trimming pared 8 bases from V and 0 bases from J, leaving 20 bases between. This table comes from immunoSEQ multiplex PCR, and its TCRdb copy is limited to in-frame clones, with some not included. This table holds over 30,000 clones, approximately 80% found once. This sample comprised CD4+ or CD8+ T cells sorted from blood, obtained in a trial of the OX40 agonist ivuxolimab. This sequence was found in an adult with an advanced solid tumor such as melanoma, head and neck, liver or kidney cancer. The chain is built from TRBV28 and TRBJ2-7; D tentatively reads TRBD1 or TRBD2 (5 bases each). The CDR3 nucleotides read TGTGCCAGCTGGGACCGGGCTCTTAAGAGCTCCTACGAGCAGTACTTC. It specifies CASWDRALKSSYEQYF.